What follows are 32 T cell receptor beta chains derived from one specimen sequenced in a study of T cells expressing NK-cell markers. From the 5' RACE reads, TCRdb lists one entry per CDR3 protein and no DNA. The sample table includes 150,000 to 180,000 distinct CDR3 sequences. The sequenced material came from blood T cells: a sorted CD56 or NKG2C T cell subset, CD4+ or CD8+ T cells, or bulk PBMC T cells (not recorded which). The source is a woman aged 45-60 years in good health.

This chain connects TRBV11-3 to TRBJ2-3. Germline V gives CDR1 SGHNT, CDR2 YENEEA. The CDR3 has 13 residues. The CDR3 here is CASSSEYTDTQYF. Full variable domain (remainder filled in from reference TRBV11-3 and TRBJ2-3): EAGVVQSPRYKIIEKKQPVAFWCNPISGHNTLYWYLQNLGQGPELLIRYENEEAVDDSQLPKDRFSAERLKGVDSTLKIQPAELGDSAVYLCASSSEYTDTQYFGPGTRLTVL.

The chain recombines TRBV4-1 with TRBJ2-7. The CDR3 is made up of 16 amino acids. Looked up from germline, CDR1 is MGHRA and CDR2 is YSYEKL. This CDR3 reads CASSQDGRQGLYEQYF.

V and J are TRBV29-1 and TRBJ2-7. Germline V gene lookup returns CDR1 SQVTM and CDR2 ANQGSEA. This CDR3 comprises 13 residues. This chain's CDR3 is CSVAFGRNYEQYF.

V is TRBV29-1 and J is TRBJ2-1; TCRdb calls TRBD1, which cannot be checked without DNA. CDR1 is SQVTM and CDR2 is ANQGSEA in the germline V gene. The CDR3 length is 15 residues. CDR3 region: CSVLSGTDLLGEQFF.

The J gene is TRBJ2-1, the V gene TRBV6-1. In germline, CDR1 is MNHNS, CDR2 SASEGT. CDR3 length: 15 residues. Here the CDR3 reads CASSARQDLYNEQFF.

The rearrangement joins TRBV6-1 to TRBJ2-3. This CDR3 has 14 residues. The V gene's germline CDR1 is MNHNS and CDR2 SASEGT. CDR3 region: CASNFGSRVDTQYF.

The chain carries TRBV5-1 and TRBJ2-1; TCRdb lists TRBD1, though no DNA is available to test this call. The CDR3 has 13 residues. Per germline, CDR1 SGHRS and CDR2 YFSETQ. The CDR3 loop is CASSWGPQGEQFF.

The J gene is TRBJ2-7, the V gene TRBV6-2 or TRBV6-3; TCRdb lists TRBD2, though no DNA is available to test this call. Germline V gene data show CDR1 as MNHEY and CDR2 as SVGEGT. This CDR3 contains 13 residues. CDR3 loop: CASSSDYSYEQYF.

The chain combines TRBV27 with TRBJ2-1. The CDR3 sequence is 14 residues long. Germline loops: CDR1 MNHEY, CDR2 SMNVEV (reference sequence). The CDR3 protein is CASSFSDAYNEQFF.

This chain links TRBV24-1 with TRBJ2-5; absent DNA, TCRdb's TRBD2 call cannot be checked. Germline-derived CDR1 and CDR2 are KGHDR and SFDVKD. The length of the CDR3 is 12 residues. CDR3 sequence reads: CATGGGQETQYF.

This chain uses TRBV2 with TRBJ2-5. CDR1 and CDR2 from the germline V gene are SNHLY and FYNNEI. The length of the CDR3 is 16 residues. The CDR3 here is CASSANLVRYQETQYF.

The chain uses TRBV12-3 or TRBV12-4 and TRBJ2-2. The CDR3 spans 14 residues. The CDR3: CASILDTNTGELFF.

V gene TRBV7-9 combines with J gene TRBJ2-7; TCRdb reports TRBD2, a call that lacks DNA to check it against. This CDR3 is 14 amino acids long. CDR1 and CDR2 (germline): SEHNR, FQNEAQ (reference sequence). The chain's CDR3 is CASSSTPDKREQYF.

V is TRBV3-1 and J is TRBJ2-1; TCRdb names TRBD1, which stays unverified in the absence of DNA. CDR1 and CDR2 (germline): LGHDT, YNNKEL (reference sequence). The length of the CDR3 is 13 residues. The CDR3 loop reads CASSPGDYNEQFF.

CDR3 region: CASSQAGNTGELFF. The chain uses TRBV4-1 and TRBJ2-2. CDR1 is MGHRA, CDR2 YSYEKL, per germline. This CDR3 comprises 14 residues.

This chain joins TRBV9 and TRBJ1-1. The germline V gene encodes CDR1 SGDLS and CDR2 YYNGEE. The CDR3 loop spans 14 amino acids. CDR3 region: CASSVVPENTEAFF.

J is TRBJ2-2 and V is TRBV6-4; TCRdb outputs TRBD2, but without DNA this stays unchecked. Germline V CDR1 and CDR2: MRHNA, SNTAGT. The CDR3 runs 14 residues. The CDR3: CASSLGGDTGELFF.

This chain links TRBV4-1 with TRBJ2-3; TCRdb picks TRBD2, but there is no DNA to check that call. There are 17 residues in the CDR3. Germline CDR1 and CDR2: MGHRA and YSYEKL. The CDR3: CASSPLQTSGSGDTQYF.

This chain links TRBV6-5 with TRBJ2-1; TCRdb's D call, TRBD2, is unchecked because there is no DNA. This CDR3 has 15 residues. Looked up from germline, CDR1 is MNHEY and CDR2 is SVGAGI. CDR3 protein: CASSKGLAGGYEQFF.

The chain joins TRBV9 to TRBJ1-6. CDR1 is SGDLS, CDR2 YYNGEE, per germline. This CDR3 is built from 13 residues. The CDR3 here is CASSVQLDSPLHF. Full variable domain (rest looked up from reference TRBV9 and TRBJ1-6): DSGVTQTPKHLITATGQRVTLRCSPRSGDLSVYWYQQSLDQGLQFLIQYYNGEERAKGNILERFSAQQFPDLHSELNLSSLELGDSALYFCASSVQLDSPLHFGNGTRLTVT.

The chain's CDR3 is CASSFLAAGPYEQYF. The chain links TRBV7-9 to TRBJ2-7; lacking DNA, the TRBD2 call made by TCRdb goes unchecked. The CDR3 contains 15 residues. Germline lookup yields CDR1 SEHNR and CDR2 FQNEAQ (reference sequence).

The gene calls are TRBV2 and TRBJ2-3; the TCRdb call, TRBD2, lacks DNA for checking. Germline V gene sequence: CDR1 SNHLY, CDR2 FYNNEI. This CDR3 is built from 17 residues. The CDR3 protein is CASPTSGNGDGTDTQYF.

CDR3 sequence reads: CASSPAVGAYEQYF. The chain employs TRBV7-9 and TRBJ2-7; TCRdb's D call, TRBD2, is unchecked because there is no DNA. This CDR3 comprises 14 residues. Per germline, CDR1 SEHNR and CDR2 FQNEAQ (reference sequence).

The genes are TRBV2 and TRBJ2-1; the D gene TCRdb calls, TRBD2, cannot be checked with no DNA. CDR1 and CDR2 from the germline V gene are SNHLY and FYNNEI. The CDR3 sequence is 17 residues long. The CDR3 region is CASSESLAGPSYNEQFF.

The genes are TRBV12-3 or TRBV12-4 and TRBJ2-2; TCRdb's D call, TRBD1, is unchecked because there is no DNA. This CDR3 spans 18 amino acids. CDR3 amino acids: CASSPPRGGVGDTGELFF.

The chain couples TRBV7-8 to TRBJ2-1. The CDR3 is 16 amino acids. Germline loops: CDR1 SGHVS, CDR2 FQNEAQ. This chain's CDR3 is CASSLAGLASYNEQFF. Complete variable domain (other parts from reference TRBV7-8 and TRBJ2-1): GAGVSQSPRYKVAKRGQDVALRCDPISGHVSLFWYQQALGQGPEFLTYFQNEAQLDKSGLPSDRFFAERPEGSVSTLKIQRTQQEDSAVYLCASSLAGLASYNEQFFGPGTRLTVL.

The chain couples TRBV13 to TRBJ2-1. The length of the CDR3 is 12 residues. Germline V lookup: CDR1 PRHDT, CDR2 FYEKMQ (reference sequence). The CDR3 protein is CASSLLDNEQFF.

The V call is TRBV7-3, the J call TRBJ1-5. Per germline, CDR1 SGHTA and CDR2 FQGTGA. This CDR3 has 16 amino acids. The CDR3 sequence: CASSLGEGKVNQPQHF.

This chain connects TRBV11-2 to TRBJ2-1; absent DNA, TCRdb's TRBD2 call cannot be checked. Germline V lookup: CDR1 SGHAT, CDR2 FQNNGV. This CDR3 spans 15 amino acids. The CDR3 is CASSLGRERNNEQFF.

The J gene is TRBJ1-5, the V gene TRBV7-9; TCRdb names TRBD1, which stays unverified in the absence of DNA. Germline CDR1 is SEHNR and CDR2 is FQNEAQ (reference sequence). This CDR3 is built from 16 residues. CDR3 residues: CASSSLAGGYSQPQHF.

The chain joins TRBV3-1 to TRBJ2-1. The CDR3 sequence is 13 residues long. Germline CDR1 is LGHDT and CDR2 is YNNKEL (reference sequence). The CDR3 sequence: CASSQDSANEQFF.

This sequence joins TRBV20-1 and TRBJ2-1; the D call of TRBD1 rests on TCRdb alone, since no DNA is present to check it. CDR3 length: 15 residues. Germline loops: CDR1 DFQATT, CDR2 SNEGSKA (reference sequence). This CDR3 is CSASFDGGSYNEQFF.